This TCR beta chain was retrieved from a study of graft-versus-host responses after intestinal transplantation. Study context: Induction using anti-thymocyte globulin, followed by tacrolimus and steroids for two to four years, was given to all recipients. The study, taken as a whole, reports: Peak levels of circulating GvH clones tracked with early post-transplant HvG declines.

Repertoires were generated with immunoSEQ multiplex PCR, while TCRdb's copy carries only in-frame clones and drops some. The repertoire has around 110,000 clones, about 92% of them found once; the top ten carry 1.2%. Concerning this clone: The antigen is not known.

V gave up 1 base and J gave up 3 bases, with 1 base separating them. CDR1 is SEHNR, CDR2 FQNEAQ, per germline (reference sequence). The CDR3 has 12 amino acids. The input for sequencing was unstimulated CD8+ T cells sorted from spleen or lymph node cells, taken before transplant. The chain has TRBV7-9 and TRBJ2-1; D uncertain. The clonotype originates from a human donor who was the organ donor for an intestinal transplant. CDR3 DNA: TGTGCCAGCAGCTTAGTCTACAATGAGCAGTTCTTC. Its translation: CASSLVYNEQFF.